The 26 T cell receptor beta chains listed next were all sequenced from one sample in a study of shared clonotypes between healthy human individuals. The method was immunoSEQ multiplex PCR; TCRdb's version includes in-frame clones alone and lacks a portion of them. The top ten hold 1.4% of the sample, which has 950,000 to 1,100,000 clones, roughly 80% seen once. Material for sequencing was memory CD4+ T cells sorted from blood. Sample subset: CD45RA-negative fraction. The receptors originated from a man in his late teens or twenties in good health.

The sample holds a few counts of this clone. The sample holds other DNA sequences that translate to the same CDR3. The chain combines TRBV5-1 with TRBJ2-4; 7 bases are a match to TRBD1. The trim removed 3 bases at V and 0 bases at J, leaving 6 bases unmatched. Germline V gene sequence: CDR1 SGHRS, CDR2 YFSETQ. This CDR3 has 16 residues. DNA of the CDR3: TGCGCCAGCAGCTCGGGACAGCCACTAGCCAAAAACATTCAGTACTTC. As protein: CASSSGQPLAKNIQYF.

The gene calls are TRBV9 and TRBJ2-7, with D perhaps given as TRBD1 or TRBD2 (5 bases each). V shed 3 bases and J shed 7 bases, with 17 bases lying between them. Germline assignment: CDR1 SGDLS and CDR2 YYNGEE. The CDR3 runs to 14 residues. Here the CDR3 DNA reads TGTGCCAGCAGCGCAACCGGGGCTCAACCTGAGCAGTACTTC. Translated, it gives CASSATGAQPEQYF.

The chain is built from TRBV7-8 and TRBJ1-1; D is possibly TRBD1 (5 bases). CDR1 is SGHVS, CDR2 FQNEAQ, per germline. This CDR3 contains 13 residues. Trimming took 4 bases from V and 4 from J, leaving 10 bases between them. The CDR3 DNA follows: TGTGCCAGCAGCTGGGGGTCGAGCACTGAAGCTTTCTTT. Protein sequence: CASSWGSSTEAFF.

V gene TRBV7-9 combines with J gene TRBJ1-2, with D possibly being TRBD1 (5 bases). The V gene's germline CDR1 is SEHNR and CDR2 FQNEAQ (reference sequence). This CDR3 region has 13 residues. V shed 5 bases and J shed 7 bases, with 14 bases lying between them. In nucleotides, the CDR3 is TGTGCCAGCAGCGTAGACAGCGCCCGTGGCTACACCTTC. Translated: CASSVDSARGYTF.

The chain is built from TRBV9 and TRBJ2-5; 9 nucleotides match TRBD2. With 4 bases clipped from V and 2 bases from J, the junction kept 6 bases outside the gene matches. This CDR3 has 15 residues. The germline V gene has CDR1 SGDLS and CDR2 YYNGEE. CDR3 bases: TGTGCCAGCAGCACCCTGGCGGGGGGGCAAGAGACCCAGTACTTC. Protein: CASSTLAGGQETQYF.

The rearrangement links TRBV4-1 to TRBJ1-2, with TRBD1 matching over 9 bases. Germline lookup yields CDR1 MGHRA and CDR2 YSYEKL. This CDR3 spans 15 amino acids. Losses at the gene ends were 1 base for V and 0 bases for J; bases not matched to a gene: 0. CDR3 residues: CASSQGDRANYGYTF. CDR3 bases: TGCGCCAGCAGCCAAGGGGACAGGGCTAACTATGGCTACACCTTC.

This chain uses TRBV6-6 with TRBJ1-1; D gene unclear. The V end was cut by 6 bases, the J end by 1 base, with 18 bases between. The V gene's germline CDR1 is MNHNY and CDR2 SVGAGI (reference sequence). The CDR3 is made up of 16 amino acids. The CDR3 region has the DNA TGTGCCAGCAGCCCCCTCCACGCCAGAGGGAACACTGAAGCTTTCTTT. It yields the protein CASSPLHARGNTEAFF.

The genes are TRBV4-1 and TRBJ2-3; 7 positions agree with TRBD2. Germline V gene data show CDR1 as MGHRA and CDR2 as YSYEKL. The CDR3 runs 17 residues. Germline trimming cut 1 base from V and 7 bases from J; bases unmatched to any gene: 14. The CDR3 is CASSQGSVVAGLYTQYF. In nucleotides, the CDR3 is TGCGCCAGCAGCCAAGGCTCGGTGGTAGCGGGTTTGTATACGCAGTATTTT.

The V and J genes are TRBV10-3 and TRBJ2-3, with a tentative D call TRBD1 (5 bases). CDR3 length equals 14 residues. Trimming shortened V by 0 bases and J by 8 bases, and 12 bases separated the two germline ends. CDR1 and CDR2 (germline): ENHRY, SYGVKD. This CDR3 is CAISESDTWGTQYF. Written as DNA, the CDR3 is TGTGCCATCAGTGAGTCGGACACTTGGGGTACGCAGTATTTT.

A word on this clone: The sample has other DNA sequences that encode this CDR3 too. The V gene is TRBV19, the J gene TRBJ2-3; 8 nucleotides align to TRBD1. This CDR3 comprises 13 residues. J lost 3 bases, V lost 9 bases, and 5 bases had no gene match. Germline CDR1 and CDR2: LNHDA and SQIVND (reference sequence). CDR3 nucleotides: TGTGCCAGCGGGACAGGAGGGACAGATACGCAGTATTTT. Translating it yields CASGTGGTDTQYF.

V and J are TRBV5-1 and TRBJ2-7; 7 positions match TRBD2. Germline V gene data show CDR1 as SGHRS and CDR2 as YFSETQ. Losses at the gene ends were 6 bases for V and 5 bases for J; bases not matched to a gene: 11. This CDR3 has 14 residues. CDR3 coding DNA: TGCGCCAGCAAACTAGCGCCCCAAGTTGACGAGCAGTACTTC. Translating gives CASKLAPQVDEQYF.

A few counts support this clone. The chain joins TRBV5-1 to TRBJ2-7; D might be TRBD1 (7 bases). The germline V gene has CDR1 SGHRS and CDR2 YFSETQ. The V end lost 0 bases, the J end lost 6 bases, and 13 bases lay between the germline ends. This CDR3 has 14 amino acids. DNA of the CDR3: TGCGCCAGCAGCTTGGGGCAGGGGGGAGGCGAGCAGTACTTC. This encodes CASSLGQGGGEQYF.

CDR3 residues: CASSRDRDTEAFF. The CDR3 DNA is TGTGCCAGCAGCCGCGACAGGGACACTGAAGCTTTCTTT. The rearrangement uses TRBV13 and TRBJ1-1; 7 positions agree with TRBD1. Looked up from germline, CDR1 is PRHDT and CDR2 is FYEKMQ (reference sequence). After removal of 5 bases from V and 3 bases from J, the junction contained 3 bases not matched to a gene. CDR3 length equals 13 residues.

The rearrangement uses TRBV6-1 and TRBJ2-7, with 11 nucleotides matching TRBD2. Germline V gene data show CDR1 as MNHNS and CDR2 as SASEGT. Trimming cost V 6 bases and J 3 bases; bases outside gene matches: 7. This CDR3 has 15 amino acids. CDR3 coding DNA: TGTGCCAGCAGCTCTAGCGGGGGGACCATCTACGAGCAGTACTTC. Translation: CASSSSGGTIYEQYF.

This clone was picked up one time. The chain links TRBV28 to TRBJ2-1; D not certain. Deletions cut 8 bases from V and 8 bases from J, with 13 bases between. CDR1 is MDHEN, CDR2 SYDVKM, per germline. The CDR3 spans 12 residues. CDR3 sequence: CASGTPWDEQFF. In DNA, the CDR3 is TGTGCCAGCGGTACACCATGGGATGAGCAGTTCTTC.

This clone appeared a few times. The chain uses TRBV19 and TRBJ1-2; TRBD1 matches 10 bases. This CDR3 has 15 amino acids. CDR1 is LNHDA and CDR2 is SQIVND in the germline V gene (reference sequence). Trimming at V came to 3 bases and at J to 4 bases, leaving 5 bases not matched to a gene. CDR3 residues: CASSMTGGTSYGYTF. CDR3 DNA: TGTGCCAGTAGTATGACAGGGGGCACGAGCTATGGCTACACCTTC.

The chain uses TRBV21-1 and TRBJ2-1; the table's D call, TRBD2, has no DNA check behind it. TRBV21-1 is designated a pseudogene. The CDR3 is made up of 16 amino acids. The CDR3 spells CASSFLARPASNEQFF. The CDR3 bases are TGTGCCAGCAGCTTCTTAGCGAGACCGGCGAGCAATGAGCAGTTCTTC.

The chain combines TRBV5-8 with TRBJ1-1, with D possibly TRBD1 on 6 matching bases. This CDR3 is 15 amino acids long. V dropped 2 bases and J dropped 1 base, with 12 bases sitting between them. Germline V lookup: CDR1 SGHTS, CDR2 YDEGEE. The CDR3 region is CASSLKGTSNTEAFF. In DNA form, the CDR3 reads TGTGCCAGCAGCTTAAAAGGGACATCGAACACTGAAGCTTTCTTT.

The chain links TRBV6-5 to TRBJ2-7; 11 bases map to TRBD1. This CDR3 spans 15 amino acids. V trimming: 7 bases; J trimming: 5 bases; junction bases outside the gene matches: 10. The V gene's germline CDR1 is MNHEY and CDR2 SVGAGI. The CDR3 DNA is TGTGCCAGCACGGGGGACAGGGGGAAATCCGACGAGCAGTACTTC. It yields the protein CASTGDRGKSDEQYF.

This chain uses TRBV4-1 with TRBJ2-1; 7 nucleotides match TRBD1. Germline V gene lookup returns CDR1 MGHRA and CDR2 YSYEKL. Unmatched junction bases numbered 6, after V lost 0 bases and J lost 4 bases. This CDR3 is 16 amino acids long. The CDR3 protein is CASSQDRTGNYNEQFF. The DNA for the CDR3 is TGCGCCAGCAGCCAAGATAGGACAGGCAATTACAATGAGCAGTTCTTC.

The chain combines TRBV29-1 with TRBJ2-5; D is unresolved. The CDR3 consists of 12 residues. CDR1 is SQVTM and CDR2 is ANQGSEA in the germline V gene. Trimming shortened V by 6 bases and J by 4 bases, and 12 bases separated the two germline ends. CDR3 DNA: TGCAGCGTGGTTGAGTACGGAGAGACCCAGTACTTC. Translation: CSVVEYGETQYF. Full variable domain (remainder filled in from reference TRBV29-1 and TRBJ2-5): SAVISQKPSRDICQRGTSLTIQCQVDSQVTMMFWYRQQPGQSLTLIATANQGSEATYESGFVIDKFPISRPNLTFSTLTVSNMSPEDSSIYLCSVVEYGETQYFGPGTRLLVL.

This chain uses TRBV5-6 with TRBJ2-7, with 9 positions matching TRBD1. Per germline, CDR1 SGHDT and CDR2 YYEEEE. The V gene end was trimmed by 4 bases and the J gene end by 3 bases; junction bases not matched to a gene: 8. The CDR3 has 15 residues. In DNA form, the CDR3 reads TGTGCCAGCAGCCCCGGACAGGGGACGTACTACGAGCAGTACTTC. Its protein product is CASSPGQGTYYEQYF.

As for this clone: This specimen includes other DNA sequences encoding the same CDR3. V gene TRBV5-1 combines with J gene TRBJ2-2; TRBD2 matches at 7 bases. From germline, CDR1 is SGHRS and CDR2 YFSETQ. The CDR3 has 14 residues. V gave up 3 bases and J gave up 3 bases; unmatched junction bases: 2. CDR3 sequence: CASSSGLYTGELFF. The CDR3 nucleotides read TGCGCCAGCAGCTCGGGACTATACACCGGGGAGCTGTTTTTT.

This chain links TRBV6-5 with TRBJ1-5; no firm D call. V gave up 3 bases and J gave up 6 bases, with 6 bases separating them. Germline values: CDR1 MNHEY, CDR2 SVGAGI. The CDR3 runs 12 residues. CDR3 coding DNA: TGTGCCAGCAGTTATCGTGTTCAGCCCCAGCATTTT. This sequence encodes CASSYRVQPQHF.

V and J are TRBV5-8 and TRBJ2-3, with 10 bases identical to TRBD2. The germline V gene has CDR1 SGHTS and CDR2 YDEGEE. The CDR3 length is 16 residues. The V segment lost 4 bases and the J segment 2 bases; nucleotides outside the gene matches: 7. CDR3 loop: CASSHPSGGPTDTQYF. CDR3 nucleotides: TGTGCCAGCAGCCACCCTAGCGGGGGCCCCACAGATACGCAGTATTTT.

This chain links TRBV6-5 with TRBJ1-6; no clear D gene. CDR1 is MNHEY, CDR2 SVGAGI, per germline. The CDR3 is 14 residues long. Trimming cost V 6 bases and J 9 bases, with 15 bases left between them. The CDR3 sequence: CASRDDSTGSPLHF. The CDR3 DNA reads TGTGCCAGCAGGGATGATTCGACGGGTTCACCCCTCCACTTT.